The 25 T cell receptor beta chains below were found in one sample sequenced in a study of blood T cell repertoires in COVID-19. Profiling relied on immunoSEQ multiplex PCR, and the TCRdb table lists in-frame clones only, not all of them. The table records under 150,000 clones, about 83% of them present only once. The sample consisted of peripheral blood. The receptors derive from a woman aged 40 to 55 with acute or convalescent COVID-19.

The chain has TRBV13 and TRBJ1-2; TRBD1 matches 7 bases. The CDR3 has 13 residues. From germline, CDR1 is PRHDT and CDR2 FYEKMQ (reference sequence). V was pared by 5 bases and J by 7 bases, with 7 bases of the junction left unmatched. This CDR3 is CASSRDRVGGYTF. CDR3 nucleotides: TGTGCCAGCAGCCGAGACAGGGTCGGTGGCTACACCTTC.

The V and J genes are TRBV6-5 and TRBJ2-5; D uncertain. The V end was cut by 7 bases, the J end by 4 bases, with 16 bases between. The CDR3 covers 14 residues. The germline CDR1 and CDR2 sequences are MNHEY and SVGAGI. The CDR3 protein is CASKEPKRRETQYF. CDR3 nucleotide sequence: TGTGCCAGCAAGGAGCCCAAGAGACGAGAGACCCAGTACTTC.

The gene calls are TRBV10-3 and TRBJ1-2; D unclear. The CDR3 consists of 11 residues. The V gene lost 1 base and the J gene lost 6 bases, with 3 bases spanning the gap. Germline CDR1 reads ENHRY; CDR2 reads SYGVKD. The chain's CDR3 is CAISELDGYTF. The CDR3 coding sequence is TGTGCCATCAGTGAGTTAGATGGCTACACCTTC.

The chain is built from TRBV30 and TRBJ2-1; TRBD2 matches 9 bases. From germline, CDR1 is GTSNPN and CDR2 SVGIG (reference sequence). Germline trimming cut 1 base from V and 2 bases from J; bases unmatched to any gene: 12. There are 18 residues in the CDR3. The CDR3: CAWSGPRGSGGPYNEQFF. In DNA, the CDR3 is TGTGCCTGGAGTGGCCCCCGTGGTAGCGGGGGACCCTACAATGAGCAGTTCTTC.

This chain connects TRBV28 to TRBJ2-2; D not certain. Germline CDR1 reads MDHEN; CDR2 reads SYDVKM. V was trimmed by 2 bases and J by 0 bases, leaving 19 bases between them. CDR3 length: 19 amino acids. CDR3 region: CASSLEVLGTTSNTGELFF. The CDR3 DNA reads TGTGCCAGCAGTTTAGAAGTCCTGGGCACGACATCGAACACCGGGGAGCTGTTTTTT.

CDR3 nucleotide sequence: TGTGCCAGCAGCGATCCGGAACAGGGGTACACCGGGGAGCTGTTTTTT. Encoded protein: CASSDPEQGYTGELFF. The chain joins TRBV3-1 (or the pseudogene TRBV3-2) to TRBJ2-2; 7 bases align to TRBD1. CDR3 size: 16 residues. With 5 bases clipped from V and 3 bases from J, the junction kept 9 bases outside the gene matches. Germline V lookup: CDR1 LGHDT, CDR2 YNNKEL (reference sequence).

This chain links TRBV4-1 with TRBJ1-2; 7 positions match TRBD1. Germline loops: CDR1 MGHRA, CDR2 YSYEKL. The J segment lost 0 bases and the V segment lost 3 bases, leaving 4 bases of the junction unmatched. The CDR3 has 15 residues. The CDR3 is CASSHSGQSNYGYTF. Written as DNA, the CDR3 is TGCGCCAGCAGCCACTCGGGACAGTCTAACTATGGCTACACCTTC.

The chain is built from TRBV9 and TRBJ2-1; 7 positions match TRBD1. This CDR3 comprises 14 residues. From germline, CDR1 is SGDLS and CDR2 YYNGEE. Trimming at V came to 0 bases and at J to 8 bases, leaving 5 bases not matched to a gene. CDR3 protein: CASSVAEDRDEQFF. Written as DNA, the CDR3 is TGTGCCAGCAGCGTAGCCGAAGACAGGGATGAGCAGTTCTTC.

This chain connects TRBV28 to TRBJ1-5; D is undetermined. The CDR3 consists of 13 residues. Trimming cost V 6 bases and J 3 bases, with 9 bases left between them. The V gene's germline CDR1 is MDHEN and CDR2 SYDVKM. The CDR3 region is CASRPRDNQPQHF. The CDR3, as DNA: TGTGCCAGCAGGCCTCGGGACAATCAGCCCCAGCATTTT. The full variable domain, its missing parts supplied by reference TRBV28 and TRBJ1-5, is DVKVTQSSRYLVKRTGEKVFLECVQDMDHENMFWYRQDPGLGLRLIYFSYDVKMKEKGDIPEGYSVSREKKERFSLILESASTNQTSMYLCASRPRDNQPQHFGDGTRLSIL.

The J gene is TRBJ1-2, the V gene TRBV7-2, with TRBD1 matching over 8 bases. V lost 5 bases and J lost 3; bases outside the gene matches: 5. Germline V gene sequence: CDR1 SGHTA, CDR2 FQGNSA. The CDR3 length is 14 residues. The CDR3 bases are TGTGCCAGCAGCATGAACAGGGGGGACTATGGCTACACCTTC. Encoded protein: CASSMNRGDYGYTF.

The V call is TRBV2, the J call TRBJ1-5; D perhaps matches TRBD1 (6 bases). This CDR3 has 14 amino acids. Trimming removed 8 bases at V and 9 bases at J, with 20 bases between. Per the germline V gene, CDR1 is SNHLY and CDR2 is FYNNEI. DNA of the CDR3: TGTGCCAGCTGTACTGGGACACCCGAGCTGCCCCAGCATTTT. It translates to CASCTGTPELPQHF.

This clone has a handful of counts. The chain carries TRBV6-5 and TRBJ2-7; TRBD1 is a possible D gene (6 bases). Germline V gives CDR1 MNHEY, CDR2 SVGAGI. The CDR3 length is 13 residues. Trimming took off 6 bases at V and 0 bases at J, with 9 bases between the two ends. The CDR3 DNA sequence: TGTGCCAGCAGCCACAGGGTCTCCTACGAGCAGTACTTC. Translating it yields CASSHRVSYEQYF.

This clone appeared once. The chain links TRBV5-1 to TRBJ1-4; D might be TRBD1 (5 bases). Trimming left V 5 bases short and J 0 bases short, with 11 bases between. The CDR3 contains 15 residues. Germline assignment: CDR1 SGHRS and CDR2 YFSETQ. The CDR3 is CASSHRGATNEKLFF. The CDR3 DNA reads as TGCGCCAGCAGTCACCGGGGGGCAACTAATGAAAAACTGTTTTTT.

The chain links TRBV7-2 to TRBJ1-6; a weak D match, TRBD1 (5 bases). This CDR3 has 15 residues. Looked up from germline, CDR1 is SGHTA and CDR2 is FQGNSA. V lost 4 bases and J lost 7, with 14 bases in between. The CDR3 is CASSSRDFGNSPLHF. In DNA form, the CDR3 reads TGTGCCAGCAGCTCCCGGGACTTTGGCAATTCACCCCTCCACTTT.

This chain uses TRBV9 with TRBJ1-1; the match to TRBD1 covers 8 bases. Germline V lookup: CDR1 SGDLS, CDR2 YYNGEE. The CDR3 is made up of 16 amino acids. The V segment lost 4 bases and the J segment 7 bases; nucleotides outside the gene matches: 15. The CDR3 DNA reads TGTGCCAGCAGCCAAGACCTCCGACAGGGGCGGGGTGAAGCTTTCTTT. Protein sequence: CASSQDLRQGRGEAFF.

The genes are TRBV6-5 and TRBJ1-2; 7 bases fit TRBD1. CDR3 length: 15 amino acids. The trim removed 8 bases at V and 8 bases at J, leaving 17 bases unmatched. The germline V gene has CDR1 MNHEY and CDR2 SVGAGI. This CDR3 reads CASRKGGQPSGGYTF. The DNA of the CDR3 is TGTGCCAGCCGAAAAGGGGGACAGCCTTCAGGAGGCTACACCTTC.

This clone was observed a single time. V gene TRBV15 combines with J gene TRBJ2-5, with D perhaps matching TRBD2 (7 bases). V was pared by 8 bases and J by 5 bases, with 18 bases between. The CDR3 is 14 residues long. Germline V CDR1 and CDR2: LNHNV, YYDKDF (reference sequence). The CDR3, as DNA: TGTGCCACCGCAACTGGGGGGGCCGAGGAGACCCAGTACTTC. Encoded protein: CATATGGAEETQYF.

The rearrangement uses TRBV5-1 and TRBJ2-1; perhaps TRBD1 as D (5 bases). The CDR3 contains 13 residues. Germline V lookup: CDR1 SGHRS, CDR2 YFSETQ. Trimming removed 2 bases at V and 9 bases at J, with 12 bases between. This CDR3 is CASSFTQASEQFF. In DNA, the CDR3 is TGCGCCAGCAGCTTCACACAGGCGTCTGAGCAGTTCTTC.

The chain is built from TRBV27 and TRBJ1-5; 12 nucleotides align to TRBD1. V lost 3 bases, J lost 7 bases, and 7 bases stayed unmatched. Germline CDR1 and CDR2: MNHEY and SMNVEV (reference sequence). The CDR3 spans 16 residues. The CDR3 loop reads CASSFSGTGGGQPQHF. The CDR3 DNA follows: TGTGCCAGCAGTTTCTCCGGGACAGGGGGCGGGCAGCCCCAGCATTTT.

CDR3 in DNA: TGTGCCAGCAGCCCCACGGGACAGGGTTTCGGCTACACCTTC. It codes for CASSPTGQGFGYTF. The chain carries TRBV4-2 and TRBJ1-2; 9 positions match TRBD1. CDR3 length: 14 residues. J gave up 8 bases and V 4 bases, and 8 bases lay outside the gene matches. Germline CDR1 reads LGHNA; CDR2 reads YNFKEQ.

The V call is TRBV5-8, the J call TRBJ2-7; 13 nucleotides line up with TRBD2. The CDR3 runs 15 residues. Trimming at V came to 4 bases and at J to 0 bases, leaving 1 base not matched to a gene. Germline V gene sequence: CDR1 SGHTS, CDR2 YDEGEE. The CDR3 loop is CASSRTSGSSYEQYF. CDR3 in DNA: TGTGCCAGCAGCCGGACTAGCGGGAGCTCCTACGAGCAGTACTTC.

V usage is TRBV7-9 and J usage is TRBJ2-6; 9 bases fit TRBD1. The CDR3 is 17 amino acids. Germline assignment: CDR1 SEHNR and CDR2 FQNEAQ (reference sequence). Trimming took 5 bases from V and 2 from J; bases not matched to a gene: 7. CDR3 sequence reads: CASSVGQGLPGANVLTF. DNA of the CDR3: TGTGCCAGCAGCGTGGGACAGGGCTTGCCTGGGGCCAACGTCCTGACTTTC.

V is TRBV12-3 or TRBV12-4 and J is TRBJ1-2, with D hard to call. This CDR3 is 13 amino acids long. Trimming left V 5 bases short and J 10 bases short, with 17 bases between. CDR3 residues: CASSPGIGIAYTF. CDR3 coding DNA: TGTGCCAGCAGTCCGGGAATCGGAATCGCCTACACCTTC.

The gene calls are TRBV28 and TRBJ1-6, with D uncertain. The CDR3 extends over 14 amino acids. Trimming removed 2 bases at V and 7 bases at J, with 9 bases between. Germline CDR1 is MDHEN and CDR2 is SYDVKM. CDR3 in DNA: TGTGCCAGCAGTTTAGGTGGCGGAAATTCACCCCTCCACTTT. Its translation: CASSLGGGNSPLHF.

The V and J genes are TRBV30 and TRBJ1-3, with 7 bases lining up with TRBD1. V dropped 6 bases and J dropped 0; count of bases not matched to a gene: 8. Germline V CDR1 and CDR2: GTSNPN, SVGIG (reference sequence). This CDR3 region has 15 residues. CDR3 DNA: TGTGCCTGCTGGGACAGTACCTACTCTGGAAACACCATATATTTT. The encoded protein is CACWDSTYSGNTIYF.